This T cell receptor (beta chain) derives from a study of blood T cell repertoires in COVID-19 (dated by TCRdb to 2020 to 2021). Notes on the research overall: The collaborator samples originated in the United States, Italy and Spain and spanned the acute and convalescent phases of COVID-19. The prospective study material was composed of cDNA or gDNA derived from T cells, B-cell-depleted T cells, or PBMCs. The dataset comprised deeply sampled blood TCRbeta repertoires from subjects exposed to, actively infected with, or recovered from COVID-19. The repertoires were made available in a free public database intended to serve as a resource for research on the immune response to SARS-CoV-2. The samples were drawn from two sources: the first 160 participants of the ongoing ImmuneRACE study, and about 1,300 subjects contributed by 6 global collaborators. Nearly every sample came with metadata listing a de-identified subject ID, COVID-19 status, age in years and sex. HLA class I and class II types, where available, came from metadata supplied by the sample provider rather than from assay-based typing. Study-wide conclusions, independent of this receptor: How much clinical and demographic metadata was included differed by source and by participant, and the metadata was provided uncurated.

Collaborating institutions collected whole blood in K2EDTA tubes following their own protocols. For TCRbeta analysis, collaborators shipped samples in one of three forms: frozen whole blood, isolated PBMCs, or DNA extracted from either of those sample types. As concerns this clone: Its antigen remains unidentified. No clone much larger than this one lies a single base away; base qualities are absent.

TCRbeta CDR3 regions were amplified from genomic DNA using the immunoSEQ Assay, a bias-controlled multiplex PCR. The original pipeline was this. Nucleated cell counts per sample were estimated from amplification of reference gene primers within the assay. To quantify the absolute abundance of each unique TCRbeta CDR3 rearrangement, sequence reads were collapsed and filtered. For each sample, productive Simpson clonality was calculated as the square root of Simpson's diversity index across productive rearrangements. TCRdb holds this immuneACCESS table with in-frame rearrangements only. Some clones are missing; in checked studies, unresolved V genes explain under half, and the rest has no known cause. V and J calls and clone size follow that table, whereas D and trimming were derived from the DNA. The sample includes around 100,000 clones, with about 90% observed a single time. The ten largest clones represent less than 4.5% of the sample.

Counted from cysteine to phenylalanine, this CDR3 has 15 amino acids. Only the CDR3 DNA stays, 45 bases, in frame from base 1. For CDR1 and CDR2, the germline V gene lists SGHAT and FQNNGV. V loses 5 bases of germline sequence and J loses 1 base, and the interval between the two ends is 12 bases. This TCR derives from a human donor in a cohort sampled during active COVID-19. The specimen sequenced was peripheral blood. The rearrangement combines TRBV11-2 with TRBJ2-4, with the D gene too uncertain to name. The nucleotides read TGTGCCAGCAGCCTTAACTGGGCGGCCAAAAACATTCAGTACTTC. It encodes CASSLNWAAKNIQYF.